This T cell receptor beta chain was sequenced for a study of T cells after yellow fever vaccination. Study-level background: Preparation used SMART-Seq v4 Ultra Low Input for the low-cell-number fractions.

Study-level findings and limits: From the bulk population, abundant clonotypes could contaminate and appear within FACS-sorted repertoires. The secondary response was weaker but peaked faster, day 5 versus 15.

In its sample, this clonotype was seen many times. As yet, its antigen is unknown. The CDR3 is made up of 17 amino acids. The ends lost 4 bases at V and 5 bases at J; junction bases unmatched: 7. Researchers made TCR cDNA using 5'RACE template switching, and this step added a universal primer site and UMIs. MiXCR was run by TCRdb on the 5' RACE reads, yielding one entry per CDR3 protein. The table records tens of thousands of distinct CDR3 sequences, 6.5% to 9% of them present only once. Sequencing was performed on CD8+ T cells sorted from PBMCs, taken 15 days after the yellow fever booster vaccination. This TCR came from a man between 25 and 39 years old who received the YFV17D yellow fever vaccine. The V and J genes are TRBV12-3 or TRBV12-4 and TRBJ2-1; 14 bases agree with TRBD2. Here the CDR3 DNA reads TGTGCCAGCAGTTCAGGACTAGCGGGAGGCCAGGACAATGAGCAGTTCTTC. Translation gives CASSSGLAGGQDNEQFF.